This passage covers 5 T cell receptor beta chains from one sample sequenced in a study of blood T cell repertoires in COVID-19. Profiled with immunoSEQ multiplex PCR; TCRdb holds only in-frame clones, not every one. Of 220,000 or so clones in the sample, 90% are singletons; the top ten hold about 14%. Sequencing was done on a sample of PBMCs or T cells enriched from blood (not recorded which). The receptors here all came from a young man who had been exposed to COVID-19.

This clone was seen only a few times. The chain joins TRBV11-2 to TRBJ1-2; D unresolved. Germline loops: CDR1 SGHAT, CDR2 FQNNGV. The length of the CDR3 is 15 residues. Trimming took 1 base from V and 0 from J, leaving 9 bases between them. CDR3 region: CASSLVQTTNYGYTF. The CDR3 DNA sequence: TGTGCCAGCAGCTTAGTACAGACTACTAACTATGGCTACACCTTC.

The chain carries TRBV7-9 and TRBJ1-1; 7 bases agree with TRBD1. The CDR3 totals 12 residues. V was pared by 4 bases and J by 6 bases, with 2 bases of the junction left unmatched. CDR1 SEHNR and CDR2 FQNEAQ come from the germline V gene (reference sequence). In DNA, the CDR3 is TGTGCCAGCAGCTCAGGGACAGCTGAAGCTTTCTTT. Protein: CASSSGTAEAFF.

V gene TRBV7-9 combines with J gene TRBJ1-4; 8 positions agree with TRBD1. Germline loops: CDR1 SEHNR, CDR2 FQNEAQ (reference sequence). Germline trimming cut 4 bases from V and 6 bases from J; bases unmatched to any gene: 7. The CDR3 consists of 15 residues. The CDR3 DNA sequence: TGTGCCAGCAGCTCCTCGGACAGGGTCTATGAAAAACTGTTTTTT. Its translation is CASSSSDRVYEKLFF.

The V gene is TRBV27, the J gene TRBJ2-7, with 7 positions matching TRBD1. Germline V gene sequence: CDR1 MNHEY, CDR2 SMNVEV (reference sequence). The CDR3 consists of 16 residues. V was pared by 5 bases and J by 2 bases, with 12 bases of the junction left unmatched. CDR3 protein: CASSPLTGASTYEQYF. The CDR3 DNA follows: TGTGCCAGCAGTCCCCTAACAGGGGCCAGCACCTACGAGCAGTACTTC.

V usage is TRBV19 and J usage is TRBJ1-5; 8 bases fit TRBD1. The length of the CDR3 is 15 residues. The trim removed 6 bases at V and 3 bases at J, leaving 7 bases unmatched. In germline, CDR1 is LNHDA, CDR2 SQIVND (reference sequence). The DNA of the CDR3 is TGTGCCAGTAGCAACGGACAGGGAAACAATCAGCCCCAGCATTTT. It encodes CASSNGQGNNQPQHF.